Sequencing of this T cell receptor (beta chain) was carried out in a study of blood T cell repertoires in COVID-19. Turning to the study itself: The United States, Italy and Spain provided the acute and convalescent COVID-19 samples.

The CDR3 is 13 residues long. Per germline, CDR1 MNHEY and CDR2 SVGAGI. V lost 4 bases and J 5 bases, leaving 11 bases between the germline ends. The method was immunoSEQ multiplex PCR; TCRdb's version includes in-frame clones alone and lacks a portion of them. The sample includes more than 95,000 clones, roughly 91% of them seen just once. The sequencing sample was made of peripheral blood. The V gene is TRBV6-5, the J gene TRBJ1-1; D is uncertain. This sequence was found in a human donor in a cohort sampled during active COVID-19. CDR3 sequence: CASSFRDGTEAFF. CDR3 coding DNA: TGTGCCAGCAGTTTCCGGGATGGGACTGAAGCTTTCTTT.